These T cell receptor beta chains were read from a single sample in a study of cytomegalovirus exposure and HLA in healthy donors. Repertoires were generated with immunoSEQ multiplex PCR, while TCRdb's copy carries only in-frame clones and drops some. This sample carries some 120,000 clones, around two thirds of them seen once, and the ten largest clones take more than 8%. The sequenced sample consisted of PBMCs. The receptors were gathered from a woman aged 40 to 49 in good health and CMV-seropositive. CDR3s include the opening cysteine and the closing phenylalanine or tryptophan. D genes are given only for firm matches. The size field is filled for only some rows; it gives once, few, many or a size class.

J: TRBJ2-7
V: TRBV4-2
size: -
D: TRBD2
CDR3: CASSQDPSGSYHEQYF
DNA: TGTGCCAGCAGCCAAGATCCTAGCGGGAGTTACCACGAGCAGTACTTC

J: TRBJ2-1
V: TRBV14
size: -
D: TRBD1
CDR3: CASRDRGSSYNEQFF
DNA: TGTGCCAGCAGGGACAGGGGTAGCTCCTACAATGAGCAGTTCTTC

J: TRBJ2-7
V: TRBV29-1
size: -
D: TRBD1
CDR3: CSVAGQGLTYEQYF
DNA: TGCAGCGTTGCGGGACAGGGGTTGACCTACGAGCAGTACTTC

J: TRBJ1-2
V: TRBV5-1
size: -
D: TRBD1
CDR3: CASSLGDRDLGGYTF
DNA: TGCGCCAGCAGCTTGGGGGACAGGGATCTCGGTGGCTACACCTTC

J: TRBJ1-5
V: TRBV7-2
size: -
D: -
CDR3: CASSPETTVNQPQHF
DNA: TGTGCCAGCAGCCCGGAGACGACAGTCAATCAGCCCCAGCATTTT

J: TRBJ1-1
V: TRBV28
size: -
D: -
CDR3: CASSPHGGSPEAFF
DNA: TGTGCCAGCAGTCCCCATGGGGGCTCCCCTGAAGCTTTCTTT

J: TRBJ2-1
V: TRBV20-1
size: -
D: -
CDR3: CSCGGQLEQFF
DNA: TGCAGCTGCGGAGGACAGCTTGAGCAGTTCTTC

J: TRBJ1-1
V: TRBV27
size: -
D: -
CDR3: CASSLLPDTEAFF
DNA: TGTGCCAGCAGCCTCCTACCGGACACTGAAGCTTTCTTT

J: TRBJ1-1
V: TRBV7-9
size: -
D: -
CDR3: CASSFEGTEAFF
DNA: TGTGCCAGCAGCTTCGAGGGCACTGAAGCTTTCTTT

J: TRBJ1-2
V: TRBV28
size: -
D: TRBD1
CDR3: CASKGQGYDYTF
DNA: TGTGCCAGCAAGGGACAGGGGTATGACTACACCTTC

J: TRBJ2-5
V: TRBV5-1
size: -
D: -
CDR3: CASSLDSYGVGIRETQYF
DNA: TGCGCCAGCAGCTTGGATTCTTACGGGGTGGGAATCCGAGAGACCCAGTACTTC

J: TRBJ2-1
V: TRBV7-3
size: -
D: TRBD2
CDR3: CASSSGLAYYNEQFF
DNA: TGTGCCAGCAGCTCGGGACTAGCGTACTACAATGAGCAGTTCTTC

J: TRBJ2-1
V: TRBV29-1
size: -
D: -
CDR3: CSVRTASEQFF
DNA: TGCAGCGTTCGGACAGCTAGTGAGCAGTTCTTC

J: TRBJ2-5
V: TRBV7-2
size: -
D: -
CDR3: CASSLVLAETQYF
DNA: TGTGCCAGCAGCTTAGTCCTCGCGGAGACCCAGTACTTC

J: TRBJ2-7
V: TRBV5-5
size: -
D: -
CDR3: CASSLGGRNYEQYF
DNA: TGTGCCAGCAGCTTGGGAGGCAGAAACTACGAGCAGTACTTC

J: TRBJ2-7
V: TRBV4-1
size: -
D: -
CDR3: CVSSQAEAVVSYEQYF
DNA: TGCGTCAGCAGCCAAGCAGAGGCGGTAGTCTCCTACGAGCAGTACTTC

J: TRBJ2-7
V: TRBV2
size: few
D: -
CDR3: CASSEPGSEQYF
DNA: TGTGCCAGCAGTGAACCTGGCTCGGAGCAGTACTTC

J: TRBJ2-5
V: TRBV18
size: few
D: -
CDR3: CASSPLDSDQETQYF
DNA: TGTGCCAGCTCACCCCTTGACAGTGACCAAGAGACCCAGTACTTC

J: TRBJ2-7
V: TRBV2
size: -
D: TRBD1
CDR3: CASSTQGAGSYEQYF
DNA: TGTGCCAGCAGTACACAGGGGGCCGGCTCCTACGAGCAGTACTTC

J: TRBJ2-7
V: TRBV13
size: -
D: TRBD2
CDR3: CASSTGLVNYEQYF
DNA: TGTGCCAGCAGCACGGGACTAGTCAACTACGAGCAGTACTTC

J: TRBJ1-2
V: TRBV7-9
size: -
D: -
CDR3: CSSSLSGFHGYTF
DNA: TGTTCCAGCAGCTTATCAGGGTTTCATGGCTACACCTTC

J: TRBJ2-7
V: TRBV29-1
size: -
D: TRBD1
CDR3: CSVAAGTGHGEQYF
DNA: TGCAGCGTTGCCGCCGGGACAGGGCATGGCGAGCAGTACTTC

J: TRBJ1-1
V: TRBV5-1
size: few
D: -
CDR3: CASSLGGPAFF
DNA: TGCGCCAGCAGCTTGGGAGGGCCGGCTTTCTTT

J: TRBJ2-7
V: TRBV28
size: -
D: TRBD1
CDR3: CASSPGTDSYEQYF
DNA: TGTGCCAGCAGTCCGGGGACAGACTCCTACGAGCAGTACTTC

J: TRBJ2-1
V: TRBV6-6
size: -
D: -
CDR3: CASRWELGGVWSEQFF
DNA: TGTGCCAGCAGGTGGGAGTTAGGAGGGGTATGGAGTGAGCAGTTCTTC

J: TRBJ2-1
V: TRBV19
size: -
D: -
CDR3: CASRQGANEQFF
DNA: TGTGCCAGTAGACAAGGAGCCAATGAGCAGTTCTTC

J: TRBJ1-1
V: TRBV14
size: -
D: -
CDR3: CASSQALNTEAFF
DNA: TGTGCCAGCAGCCAGGCCTTGAACACTGAAGCTTTCTTT

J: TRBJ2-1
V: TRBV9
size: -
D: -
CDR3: CASSVSLALYNEQFF
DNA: TGTGCCAGCAGCGTAAGTCTAGCACTATACAATGAGCAGTTCTTC

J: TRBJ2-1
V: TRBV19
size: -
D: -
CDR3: CASSTVAYYNEQFF
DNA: TGTGCCAGTAGTACGGTAGCGTACTACAATGAGCAGTTCTTC

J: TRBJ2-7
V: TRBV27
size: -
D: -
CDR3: CASYPTGVSHEQYF
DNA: TGTGCCAGCTACCCTACGGGGGTTAGCCACGAGCAGTACTTC

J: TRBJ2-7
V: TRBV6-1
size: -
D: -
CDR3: CASSALRMGTTYEQYF
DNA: TGTGCCAGCAGTGCCCTAAGGATGGGGACAACCTACGAGCAGTACTTC

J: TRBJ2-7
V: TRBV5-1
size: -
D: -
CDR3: CASSLGAARIYEQYF
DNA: TGCGCCAGCAGCTTGGGGGCCGCCCGTATTTACGAGCAGTACTTC

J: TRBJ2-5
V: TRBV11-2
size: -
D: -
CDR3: CASSLDGLLVETQYF
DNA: TGTGCCAGCAGCTTAGATGGACTACTCGTCGAGACCCAGTACTTC

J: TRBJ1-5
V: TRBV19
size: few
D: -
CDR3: CASRRQSHSNQPQHF
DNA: TGTGCCAGTAGGAGGCAGAGCCATAGCAATCAGCCCCAGCATTTT

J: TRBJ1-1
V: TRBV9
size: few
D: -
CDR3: CASSVGGAWNTEAFF
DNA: TGTGCCAGCAGCGTGGGGGGGGCCTGGAACACTGAAGCTTTCTTT